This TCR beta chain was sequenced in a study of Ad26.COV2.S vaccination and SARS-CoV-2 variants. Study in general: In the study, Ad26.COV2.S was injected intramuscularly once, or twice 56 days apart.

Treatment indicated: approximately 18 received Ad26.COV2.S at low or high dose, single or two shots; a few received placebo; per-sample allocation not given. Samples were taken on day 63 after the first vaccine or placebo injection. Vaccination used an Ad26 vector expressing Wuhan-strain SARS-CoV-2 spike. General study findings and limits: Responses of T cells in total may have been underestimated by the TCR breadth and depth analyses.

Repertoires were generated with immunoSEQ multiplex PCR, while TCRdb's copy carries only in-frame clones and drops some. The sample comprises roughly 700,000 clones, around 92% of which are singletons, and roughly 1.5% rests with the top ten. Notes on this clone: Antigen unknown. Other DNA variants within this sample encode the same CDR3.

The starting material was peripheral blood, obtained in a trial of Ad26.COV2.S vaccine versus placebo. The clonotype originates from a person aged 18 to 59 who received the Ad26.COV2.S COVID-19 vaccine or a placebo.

CDR3 coding DNA: TGTGCTAGTGGCCTGGGACAGAGCTCCTACAATGAGCAGTTCTTC. Amino acid sequence: CASGLGQSSYNEQFF. The gene calls are TRBV12-5 and TRBJ2-1; 7 bases are shared with TRBD1. The CDR3 loop spans 15 amino acids. Trimming removed 6 bases from V and 0 bases from J; junction bases left unmatched: 5. The germline gives CDR1 LGHNT, CDR2 FRNRAP.